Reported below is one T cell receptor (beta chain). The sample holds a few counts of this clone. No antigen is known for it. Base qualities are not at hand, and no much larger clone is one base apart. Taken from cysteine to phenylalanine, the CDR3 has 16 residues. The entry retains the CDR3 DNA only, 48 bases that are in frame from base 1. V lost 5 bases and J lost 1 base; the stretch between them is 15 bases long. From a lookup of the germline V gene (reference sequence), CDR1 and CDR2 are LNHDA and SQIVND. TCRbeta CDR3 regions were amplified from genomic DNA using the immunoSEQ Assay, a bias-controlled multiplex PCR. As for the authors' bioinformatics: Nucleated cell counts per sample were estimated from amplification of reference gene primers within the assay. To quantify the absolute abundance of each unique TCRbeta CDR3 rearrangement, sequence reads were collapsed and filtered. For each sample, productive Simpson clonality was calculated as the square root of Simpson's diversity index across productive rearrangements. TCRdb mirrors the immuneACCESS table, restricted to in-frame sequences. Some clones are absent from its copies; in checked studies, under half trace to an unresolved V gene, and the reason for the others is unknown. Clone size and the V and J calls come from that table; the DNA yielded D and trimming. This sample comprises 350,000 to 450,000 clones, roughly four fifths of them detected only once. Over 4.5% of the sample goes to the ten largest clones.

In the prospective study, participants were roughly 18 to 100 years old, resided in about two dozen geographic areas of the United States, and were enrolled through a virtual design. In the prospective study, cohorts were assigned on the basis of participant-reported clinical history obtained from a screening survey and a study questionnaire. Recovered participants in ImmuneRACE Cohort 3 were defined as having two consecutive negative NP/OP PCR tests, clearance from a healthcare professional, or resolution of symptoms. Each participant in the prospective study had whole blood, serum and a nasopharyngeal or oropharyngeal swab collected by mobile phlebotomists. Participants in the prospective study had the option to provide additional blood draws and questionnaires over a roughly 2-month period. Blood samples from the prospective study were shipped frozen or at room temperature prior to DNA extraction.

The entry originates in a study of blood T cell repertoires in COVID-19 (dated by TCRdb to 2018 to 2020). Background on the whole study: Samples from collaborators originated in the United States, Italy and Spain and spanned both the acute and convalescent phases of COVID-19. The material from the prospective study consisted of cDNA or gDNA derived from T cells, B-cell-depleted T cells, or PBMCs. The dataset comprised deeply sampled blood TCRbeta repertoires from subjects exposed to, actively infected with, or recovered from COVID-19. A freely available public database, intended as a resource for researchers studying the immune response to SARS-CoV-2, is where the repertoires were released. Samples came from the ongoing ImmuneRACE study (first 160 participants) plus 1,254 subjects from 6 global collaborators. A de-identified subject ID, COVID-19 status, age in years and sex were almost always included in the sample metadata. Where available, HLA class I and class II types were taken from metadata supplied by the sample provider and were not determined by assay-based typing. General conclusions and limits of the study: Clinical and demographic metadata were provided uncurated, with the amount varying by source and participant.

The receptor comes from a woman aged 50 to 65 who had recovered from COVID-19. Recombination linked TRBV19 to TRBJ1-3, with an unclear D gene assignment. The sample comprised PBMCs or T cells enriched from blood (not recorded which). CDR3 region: CASSVTSTGSGNTIYF. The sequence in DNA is TGTGCCAGTAGTGTTACGTCGACCGGGTCTGGAAACACCATATATTTT. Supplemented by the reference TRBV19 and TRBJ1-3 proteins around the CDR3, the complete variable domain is DGGITQSPKYLFRKEGQNVTLSCEQNLNHDAMYWYRQDPGQGLRLIYYSQIVNDFQKGDIAEGYSVSREKKESFPLTVTSAQKNPTAFYLCASSVTSTGSGNTIYFGEGSWLTVV.